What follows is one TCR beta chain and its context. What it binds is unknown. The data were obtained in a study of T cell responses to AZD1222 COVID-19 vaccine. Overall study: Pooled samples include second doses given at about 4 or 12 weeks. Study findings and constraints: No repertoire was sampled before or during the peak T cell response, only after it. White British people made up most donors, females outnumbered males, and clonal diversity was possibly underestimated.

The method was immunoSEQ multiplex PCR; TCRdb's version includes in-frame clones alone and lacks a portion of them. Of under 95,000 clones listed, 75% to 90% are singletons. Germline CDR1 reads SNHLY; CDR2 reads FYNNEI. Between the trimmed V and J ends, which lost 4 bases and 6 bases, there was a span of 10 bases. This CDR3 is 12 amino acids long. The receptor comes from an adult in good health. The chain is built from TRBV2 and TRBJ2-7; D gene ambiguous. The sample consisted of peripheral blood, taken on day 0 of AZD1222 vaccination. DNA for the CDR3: TGTGCCAGCAGTGTAGAAGTTGGCGAGCAGTACTTC. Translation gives CASSVEVGEQYF.